A single sample is the source of the 31 T cell receptor beta chains below, sequenced in a study of cytomegalovirus exposure and HLA in healthy donors. Amplification used 60 Vbeta primers and 13 Jbeta primers. Method: immunoSEQ multiplex PCR; TCRdb's copy keeps in-frame clones and lacks some. This table holds 150,000 to 200,000 clones, 60% to 80% found once. Source material: PBMCs. The receptors derive from a man in his fifties or sixties in good health and CMV-seropositive.

J is TRBJ2-7 and V is TRBV11-2; 11 bases line up with TRBD2. CDR1 is SGHAT, CDR2 FQNNGV, per germline. Trimming removed 2 bases from V and 0 bases from J; junction bases left unmatched: 9. This CDR3 has 18 residues. The DNA for the CDR3 is TGTGCCAGCAGCTTACATGCTAGCGGGGGGCCCAGCTCCTACGAGCAGTACTTC. The encoded protein is CASSLHASGGPSSYEQYF.

The chain uses TRBV2 and TRBJ2-1, with 10 bases aligning to TRBD2. CDR3 length: 17 residues. Per germline, CDR1 SNHLY and CDR2 FYNNEI. V gave up 4 bases and J gave up 4 bases; unmatched junction bases: 10. CDR3 protein: CASSGEGAGGPYNEQFF. The CDR3 DNA sequence: TGTGCCAGCAGTGGAGAGGGAGCGGGGGGGCCTTACAATGAGCAGTTCTTC.

The chain combines TRBV7-2 with TRBJ2-2, with a weak D call TRBD1 (5 bases). The length of the CDR3 is 15 residues. Germline V lookup: CDR1 SGHTA, CDR2 FQGNSA. Trimming took off 2 bases at V and 1 base at J, with 8 bases between the two ends. The CDR3 protein is CASSLQQVNTGELFF. The CDR3 DNA reads TGTGCCAGCAGCTTACAACAGGTGAACACCGGGGAGCTGTTTTTT.

This clone was seen only a few times. V usage is TRBV5-8 and J usage is TRBJ1-3; D is possibly TRBD1 (5 bases). The CDR3 runs to 13 residues. V was cut by 4 bases and J by 0 bases, with 5 bases left in between. CDR1 and CDR2 (germline): SGHTS, YDEGEE. The CDR3 DNA sequence: TGTGCCAGCAGCAGGGGCTCTGGAAACACCATATATTTT. It encodes CASSRGSGNTIYF.

The CDR3 DNA follows: TGTGCCAGTAGTATAGGGGGAGCTGAAGCTTTCTTT. Protein product: CASSIGGAEAFF. This chain uses TRBV19 with TRBJ1-1, with unresolved D. The CDR3 contains 12 residues. V was trimmed by 1 base and J by 6 bases, leaving 6 bases between them. Germline V gives CDR1 LNHDA, CDR2 SQIVND (reference sequence).

The rearrangement links TRBV4-3 to TRBJ2-3, with 13 nucleotides matching TRBD2. The CDR3 sequence is 19 residues long. Germline V CDR1 and CDR2: LGHNA, YSLEER. V shed 0 bases, J shed 0 bases, and the junction held 6 bases outside the gene matches. CDR3 amino acids: CASSQDRLAGGPSTDTQYF. The DNA for the CDR3 is TGCGCCAGCAGCCAAGACAGACTAGCGGGGGGTCCTAGCACAGATACGCAGTATTTT.

The rearrangement uses TRBV7-7 and TRBJ2-1, with 12 bases matching TRBD2. CDR1 and CDR2 (germline): SSHAT, FNYEAQ (reference sequence). This CDR3 contains 15 residues. Germline trimming cut 4 bases from V and 7 bases from J; bases unmatched to any gene: 5. The DNA of the CDR3 is TGTGCCAGCAGCTCCGGACTAGCGGGGACTAATGAGCAGTTCTTC. Translated: CASSSGLAGTNEQFF.

This rearrangement joins TRBV6-1 to TRBJ2-5; D perhaps matches TRBD1 (6 bases). V gave up 10 bases and J gave up 1 base, with 13 bases separating them. Germline lookup yields CDR1 MNHNS and CDR2 SASEGT. The CDR3 loop spans 13 amino acids. The CDR3 sequence is CATYLQGQETQYF. CDR3 nucleotides: TGTGCCACATACCTACAGGGCCAAGAGACCCAGTACTTC.

The chain recombines TRBV7-9 with TRBJ1-2, with D unclear. The CDR3 contains 14 residues. Trimming took 1 base from V and 5 from J, leaving 11 bases between them. Germline loops: CDR1 SEHNR, CDR2 FQNEAQ (reference sequence). The CDR3 here is CASSLGRQEYGYTF. CDR3 DNA sequence: TGTGCCAGCAGCTTAGGTCGTCAGGAATATGGCTACACCTTC. The variable domain in full, completed from reference TRBV7-9 and TRBJ1-2, reads DTGVSQNPRHKITKRGQNVTFRCDPISEHNRLYWYRQTLGQGPEFLTYFQNEAQLEKSRLLSDRFSAERPKGSFSTLEIQRTEQGDSAMYLCASSLGRQEYGYTFGSGTRLTVV.

The chain couples TRBV18 to TRBJ1-6; possible D gene TRBD1, 5 bases. Per germline, CDR1 KGHSH and CDR2 LQKENI. The CDR3 runs 15 residues. The V and J ends lost 2 bases and 7 bases respectively, with 12 bases between them. The CDR3 region is CASSPTLGGNSPLHF. As DNA, the CDR3 is TGTGCCAGCTCACCAACCCTGGGGGGAAATTCACCCCTCCACTTT.

This clone has just one count. The genes are TRBV13 and TRBJ2-1; a weak D match, TRBD2 (6 bases). This CDR3 contains 14 residues. Trimming pared 5 bases from V and 4 bases from J, leaving 12 bases between. Germline V gives CDR1 PRHDT, CDR2 FYEKMQ (reference sequence). The CDR3 DNA sequence: TGTGCCAGCAGCCCACCGGGAGCTTACAATGAGCAGTTCTTC. It specifies CASSPPGAYNEQFF.

The chain is built from TRBV6-1 and TRBJ2-3, with 8 bases aligning to TRBD1. J was trimmed by 7 bases and V by 3 bases; bases with no gene match: 6. The CDR3 is 14 amino acids. Germline V gene data show CDR1 as MNHNS and CDR2 as SASEGT. DNA for the CDR3: TGTGCCAGCAGTGACAGGGGGCGCGGATATACGCAGTATTTT. It codes for CASSDRGRGYTQYF.

The chain joins TRBV2 to TRBJ1-1, with D possibly matching TRBD1 (5 bases). Germline V lookup: CDR1 SNHLY, CDR2 FYNNEI. Between the trimmed V and J ends, which lost 7 bases and 1 base, there was a span of 10 bases. This CDR3 comprises 13 residues. The CDR3 DNA sequence: TGTGCCAGCATGGGGGAGGGGAACACTGAAGCTTTCTTT. Translation gives CASMGEGNTEAFF. The whole variable domain, remainder taken from reference TRBV2 and TRBJ1-1, is EPEVTQTPSHQVTQMGQEVILRCVPISNHLYFYWYRQILGQKVEFLVSFYNNEISEKSEIFDDQFSVERPDGSNFTLKIRSTKLEDSAMYFCASMGEGNTEAFFGQGTRLTVV.

The chain combines TRBV7-2 with TRBJ1-3; D unclear. Trimming removed 5 bases at V and 0 bases at J, with 11 bases between. Germline V CDR1 and CDR2: SGHTA, FQGNSA. There are 15 residues in the CDR3. The CDR3 reads CASSPDGISGNTIYF. The CDR3 nucleotides are TGTGCCAGCAGCCCGGACGGGATCTCTGGAAACACCATATATTTT.

The V gene is TRBV28, the J gene TRBJ1-2; D may be TRBD1 (6 bases). The ends were cut back, 4 bases at V and 5 bases at J, with 17 bases in the middle. The CDR3 covers 15 residues. CDR1 is MDHEN, CDR2 SYDVKM, per germline. The CDR3, as DNA: TGTGCCAGCAGTTCTCCGGGACAACGGGGTTATGGCTACACCTTC. Its translation is CASSSPGQRGYGYTF.

The chain combines TRBV7-8 with TRBJ2-7; TRBD1 matches at 8 bases. CDR3 length: 16 amino acids. Per germline, CDR1 SGHVS and CDR2 FQNEAQ. J gave up 0 bases and V 3 bases, and 7 bases lay outside the gene matches. As DNA, the CDR3 is TGTGCCAGCAGCTTCCCCAGGGGGCCTAGCTCCTACGAGCAGTACTTC. Protein: CASSFPRGPSSYEQYF. Full variable domain (remainder filled in from reference TRBV7-8 and TRBJ2-7): GAGVSQSPRYKVAKRGQDVALRCDPISGHVSLFWYQQALGQGPEFLTYFQNEAQLDKSGLPSDRFFAERPEGSVSTLKIQRTQQEDSAVYLCASSFPRGPSSYEQYFGPGTRLTVT.

The CDR3 region is CASSAGEAGANVLTF. CDR3 DNA: TGTGCCAGCTCCGCTGGAGAAGCTGGGGCCAACGTCCTGACTTTC. The genes are TRBV18 and TRBJ2-6, with D unclear. Per germline, CDR1 KGHSH and CDR2 LQKENI. Trimming pared 6 bases from V and 2 bases from J, leaving 11 bases between. The CDR3 contains 15 residues.

This clone was seen only once. The chain uses TRBV27 and TRBJ2-3; TRBD2 agrees at 10 bases. The V gene's germline CDR1 is MNHEY and CDR2 SMNVEV (reference sequence). V dropped 5 bases and J dropped 2; count of bases not matched to a gene: 13. The CDR3 is made up of 18 amino acids. CDR3 sequence reads: CASSVRSGGAKSTDTQYF. CDR3 bases: TGTGCCAGCAGTGTCCGCAGCGGGGGGGCAAAATCCACAGATACGCAGTATTTT.

J is TRBJ1-2 and V is TRBV7-2; D gene ambiguous. CDR1 is SGHTA and CDR2 is FQGNSA in the germline V gene. V shed 1 base and J shed 4 bases, with 13 bases lying between them. The CDR3 has 15 amino acids. The CDR3 here is CASSLDPGLAYGYTF. CDR3 in DNA: TGTGCCAGCAGCTTAGATCCGGGTCTCGCCTATGGCTACACCTTC.

This chain links TRBV5-1 with TRBJ2-2; tentatively, D is TRBD1 (6 bases). The germline V and J ends were trimmed by 0 bases and 1 base, with 10 bases remaining between them. The V gene's germline CDR1 is SGHRS and CDR2 YFSETQ. The CDR3 is made up of 16 amino acids. The CDR3 DNA follows: TGCGCCAGCAGCTTGGAGGTACAGGGGAACACCGGGGAGCTGTTTTTT. Its protein product is CASSLEVQGNTGELFF.

The genes are TRBV10-3 and TRBJ2-7, with 9 bases matching TRBD2. CDR3 length: 14 amino acids. CDR1 is ENHRY and CDR2 is SYGVKD in the germline V gene. J gave up 2 bases and V 8 bases, and 7 bases lay outside the gene matches. CDR3 DNA: TGTGCCATCCAGGCGGGGGGGGCCGCCTACGAGCAGTACGTC. It is translated as CAIQAGGAAYEQYV.

The genes are TRBV5-1 and TRBJ1-3; no clear D. The CDR3 extends over 15 amino acids. With 0 bases removed from V and 0 bases from J, the gap between germline ends came to 7 bases. In germline, CDR1 is SGHRS, CDR2 YFSETQ. CDR3: CASSLEQNSGNTIYF. Here the CDR3 DNA reads TGCGCCAGCAGCTTGGAGCAAAACTCTGGAAACACCATATATTTT.

The chain joins TRBV19 to TRBJ1-5, with 7 bases that match TRBD1. The V and J ends lost 6 bases and 3 bases, in that order; junction bases with no gene match: 14. Germline values: CDR1 LNHDA, CDR2 SQIVND (reference sequence). The CDR3 covers 17 residues. The CDR3 nucleotides are TGTGCCAGTAGCCCCGGGCCCGCGGACAGGCACAATCAGCCCCAGCATTTT. Its protein is CASSPGPADRHNQPQHF.

This clone appeared a single time. CDR3 region: CASSKGTLSLSGANVLTF. The CDR3 DNA reads as TGTGCCAGCAGTAAGGGGACACTCTCTCTCTCTGGGGCCAACGTCCTGACTTTC. This chain uses TRBV28 with TRBJ2-6; perhaps TRBD1 as D (6 bases). There are 18 residues in the CDR3. The V gene lost 5 bases and the J gene lost 0 bases, with 17 bases spanning the gap. The germline CDR1 and CDR2 sequences are MDHEN and SYDVKM.

The chain uses TRBV10-2 and TRBJ1-1, with TRBD1 matching over 8 bases. There are 14 residues in the CDR3. From germline, CDR1 is WSHSY and CDR2 SAAADI. Germline trimming cut 2 bases from V and 4 bases from J; bases unmatched to any gene: 3. CDR3 protein: CASSETGGGTEAFF. CDR3 coding DNA: TGCGCCAGCAGTGAGACAGGGGGAGGCACTGAAGCTTTCTTT.

The chain is built from TRBV2 and TRBJ2-2, with a possible D match to TRBD1 (5 bases). The germline CDR1 and CDR2 sequences are SNHLY and FYNNEI. V dropped 8 bases and J dropped 5 bases, with 12 bases sitting between them. This CDR3 contains 13 residues. The CDR3 sequence: CASPTEKTGELFF. CDR3 sequence (DNA): TGTGCCAGCCCGACAGAAAAAACCGGGGAGCTGTTTTTT.

The chain joins TRBV5-6 to TRBJ2-7; possibly TRBD2 for D (5 bases). This CDR3 contains 14 residues. V gave up 1 base and J gave up 2 bases, with 10 bases separating them. Looked up from germline, CDR1 is SGHDT and CDR2 is YYEEEE. Here the CDR3 DNA reads TGTGCCAGCAGCTTGTACGGGGTAACCTACGAGCAGTACTTC. Its protein is CASSLYGVTYEQYF.

Concerning this clone: One junction end does not reproduce the germline sequence, and a read error may be involved. The chain uses TRBV7-9 and TRBJ2-5; perhaps TRBD1 as D (6 bases). Per the germline V gene, CDR1 is SEHNR and CDR2 is FQNEAQ (reference sequence). This CDR3 contains 17 residues. The CDR3 sequence: CASSSLGADSTTEAQYF. CDR3 DNA: TGTGCCAGCAGCTCATTAGGGGCGGACAGCACCACAGAGGCCCAGTACTTC.

Concerning this clone: Other DNA sequences of this sample code for an identical CDR3. V is TRBV10-3 and J is TRBJ1-5, with D hard to call. The V gene's germline CDR1 is ENHRY and CDR2 SYGVKD. The CDR3 is made up of 19 amino acids. Between the trimmed V and J ends, which lost 3 bases and 1 base, there was a span of 22 bases. The CDR3 DNA reads TGTGCCATCAGTGACCCCTTTCCGGGAGGGTTGGAAAGCAATCAGCCCCAGCATTTT. Protein sequence: CAISDPFPGGLESNQPQHF.

Here the CDR3 DNA reads TGTGCCAGCAGTTACGGAGCTAATGAAAAACTGTTTTTT. Encoded protein: CASSYGANEKLFF. V usage is TRBV6-5 and J usage is TRBJ1-4; no definite D call. V was shortened by 2 bases and J by 3 bases, with 4 bases between the two germline ends. This CDR3 contains 13 residues. Germline CDR1 is MNHEY and CDR2 is SVGAGI.

The CDR3 is CASSLSRKGLMNTEAFF. The CDR3 DNA reads TGTGCCAGCAGTTTATCGAGGAAAGGCCTAATGAACACTGAAGCTTTCTTT. The chain joins TRBV27 to TRBJ1-1; D is unresolved. V was clipped by 0 bases and J by 0 bases, with 14 bases between them. This CDR3 is 17 amino acids long. Germline V gene lookup returns CDR1 MNHEY and CDR2 SMNVEV (reference sequence).